There are a few counts of the clone carrying this TCR beta chain. Unique molecular identifiers tagged the TCRbeta library. Each CDR3 protein gets one entry after TCRdb re-called the PCR reads with MiXCR. The sample records a few hundred thousand distinct CDR3 sequences, roughly 21% being singletons. This sample stems from a study of T-cell reconstitution after alpha-beta-depleted transplantation in children. Germline CDR1 is SQVTM and CDR2 is ANQGSEA. V gave up 0 bases and J gave up 6 bases, with 15 bases separating them. The CDR3 sequence is 15 residues long. The chain is built from TRBV29-1 and TRBJ2-1; the D gene is possibly TRBD2 (6 bases). The input for sequencing was PBMCs from the stem cell graft donor, taken from the stem cell graft. This TCR came from a human donor who donated a stem cell graft to a child with acute myeloid leukemia. CDR3 region: CSVEDKLARLNEQFF. The CDR3 DNA sequence: TGCAGCGTTGAAGATAAACTAGCCCGTCTCAATGAGCAGTTCTTC.